The TCR beta chain described here comes from a study of vaccination and CD4 T cells after COVID-19. In the study overall: Testing by nasal swab PCR showed convalescent patients to be SARS-CoV-2 positive; fewer than 10 were mild and one was severe. The convalescents were made up of six males and four females, two of whom were Hispanic. Collection of post-vaccine samples followed dose two by a median roughly 68 days, spanning a range of 14 to 241.

Oncomine TCR Beta short-read sequencing was applied to DNA from cultured CD4+ T cells. TCRdb processed the PCR reads anew with MiXCR; each CDR3 protein has one entry. Counted here are about 3,200 distinct CDR3 sequences, about 24% occurring once; the ten biggest clones make up around 50%. Regarding treatment: roughly nine-day PBMC culture with coronavirus spike peptide pools or control peptides (ViraFEST assay). V was cut by 2 bases and J by 8 bases, with 9 bases left in between. Looked up from germline, CDR1 is MGHDK and CDR2 is SYGVNS. CDR3 length: 12 residues. About this clonotype: Its antigen is as yet unknown.

The clonotype originates from a human donor who had recovered from COVID-19. This specimen consisted of CD4+ T cells from blood, cultured in vitro, obtained after SARS-CoV-2 vaccination. The genes are TRBV25-1 and TRBJ1-2; D is undetermined. CDR3 sequence reads: CASSETGRGYTF. The CDR3 DNA follows: TGTGCCAGCAGTGAAACCGGACGCGGCTACACCTTC.